A selection of T cell receptor beta chains follows, all from one sample in a study of blood T cell repertoires in COVID-19. Produced via immunoSEQ multiplex PCR; TCRdb's table is partial and in-frame only. Found here are 250,000 to 350,000 clones, roughly 90% of them singletons; the top ten hold less than 3.5%. Sequenced sample: peripheral blood. The receptors were gathered from a woman aged 30 to 39 with COVID-19, enrolled during active disease. Each CDR3 is given with its conserved first and last residue. A D gene is named only where the DNA matches it firmly. Clone size is not always given. Where it is, it says once, few, many or a class for expanded clones.

j_call | v_call | clone_size | d_call | cdr3_aa | cdr3_nt
TRBJ2-3 | TRBV6-5 | NA | NA | CASSMRSFGTDTQYF | TGTGCCAGCAGTATGAGGAGTTTCGGCACAGATACGCAGTATTTT
TRBJ1-1 | TRBV5-1 | NA | TRBD1 | CASSDGQVRNEAFF | TGCGCCAGCAGCGATGGACAGGTTCGTAATGAAGCTTTCTTT
TRBJ1-2 | TRBV5-3 | NA | TRBD1 | CARSPRTGANYGYTF | TGTGCCAGAAGCCCACGGACAGGAGCGAACTATGGCTACACCTTC
TRBJ1-2 | TRBV5-8 | NA | TRBD1 | CASSLLQGAGGYTF | TGTGCCAGCAGCTTATTACAGGGGGCTGGTGGCTACACCTTC
TRBJ1-2 | TRBV3-1/TRBV3-2 | NA | NA | CASRFTGNVDGYTF | TGTGCCAGCAGATTCACAGGGAATGTGGACGGCTACACCTTC
TRBJ2-7 | TRBV30 | NA | NA | CAWSVWPLGVGEQYF | TGTGCCTGGAGTGTGTGGCCTCTAGGGGTCGGAGAGCAGTACTTC
TRBJ2-1 | TRBV6-4 | NA | NA | CASSDKENEQFF | TGTGCCAGCAGTGACAAGGAGAATGAGCAGTTCTTC
TRBJ2-1 | TRBV11-1 | NA | NA | CASSLEGSANNEQFF | TGTGCCAGCAGCTTAGAGGGTAGCGCCAACAATGAGCAGTTCTTC
TRBJ2-7 | TRBV7-9 | NA | TRBD1 | CASSLMQGAREQYF | TGTGCCAGCAGCTTAATGCAGGGGGCCAGGGAGCAGTACTTC
TRBJ1-1 | TRBV29-1 | NA | NA | CSVAVVSDTEAFF | TGCAGCGTTGCGGTCGTTTCGGACACTGAAGCTTTCTTT
TRBJ2-7 | TRBV19 | NA | TRBD1 | CASSDRGSYEQYF | TGTGCCAGTAGCGACAGGGGGTCCTACGAGCAGTACTTC
TRBJ2-3 | TRBV21-1 | NA | NA | CASSNLAGGPGGGSTQYF | TGTGCCAGCAGCAACCTAGCGGGAGGGCCCGGCGGGGGATCGACGCAGTATTTT
TRBJ2-2 | TRBV18 | NA | NA | CASSPSTGELFF | TGTGCCAGCTCACCGAGTACCGGGGAGCTGTTTTTT
TRBJ2-1 | TRBV6-2/TRBV6-3 | NA | TRBD2 | CASSSGTSGRSDEQFF | TGTGCCAGCAGTTCCGGGACTAGCGGGAGAAGCGATGAGCAGTTCTTC
TRBJ2-7 | TRBV27 | NA | TRBD2 | CASSRTSGYEQYF | TGTGCCAGCAGCCGGACTAGCGGCTACGAGCAGTACTTC
TRBJ1-1 | TRBV19 | NA | TRBD1 | CASSIDRQGWTEAFF | TGTGCCAGTAGTATAGACCGACAGGGTTGGACTGAAGCTTTCTTT
TRBJ2-7 | TRBV7-8 | few | TRBD1 | CASSTGTGGEQYF | TGTGCCAGCAGCACCGGGACAGGGGGCGAGCAGTACTTC
TRBJ2-1 | TRBV11-3 | NA | TRBD2 | CASSLGLAGYNEQFF | TGTGCCAGCAGCTTAGGACTAGCGGGCTACAATGAGCAGTTCTTC
TRBJ2-5 | TRBV4-2 | NA | NA | CASSQDLGGTEQETQYF | TGTGCCAGCAGCCAAGACCTTGGGGGGACAGAACAAGAGACCCAGTACTTC
TRBJ1-5 | TRBV19 | once | TRBD1 | CASSISSPQGNQPQHF | TGTGCCAGTAGTATTAGCTCCCCACAGGGGAATCAGCCCCAGCATTTT
TRBJ2-7 | TRBV27 | few | TRBD1 | CASSRDRAAYEQYF | TGTGCCAGCAGTCGGGACAGGGCGGCCTACGAGCAGTACTTC
TRBJ2-5 | TRBV7-2 | NA | NA | CASSLGLVRLYQETQYF | TGTGCCAGCAGCTTAGGACTAGTTAGGCTCTACCAAGAGACCCAGTACTTC
TRBJ2-1 | TRBV6-6 | NA | TRBD2 | CASTRTSGDPYNEQFF | TGTGCCAGCACTAGGACTAGCGGGGACCCCTACAATGAGCAGTTCTTC
TRBJ1-2 | TRBV30 | NA | TRBD1 | CAWDQGGARYGYTF | TGTGCCTGGGACCAAGGGGGCGCGCGCTATGGCTACACCTTC